A single sample gave rise to the 27 T cell receptor beta chains below, sequenced in a study of cytomegalovirus exposure and HLA in healthy donors. This PCR relied on a set of 60 Vbeta primers and 13 Jbeta primers. Sequenced by immunoSEQ multiplex PCR; TCRdb stores in-frame clones only, minus some. Of 90,000 to 120,000 clones in the sample, about 72% were seen once. The sequencing input was PBMCs. These receptors came from a man between 18 and 35 years old in good health and CMV-seronegative.

The chain links TRBV2 to TRBJ2-5; 8 bases are a match to TRBD1. TRBJ2-7 explains the end of the DNA better; the J call may be wrong. This CDR3 spans 15 amino acids. CDR1 and CDR2 (germline): SNHLY, FYNNEI. The CDR3 sequence: CASSEARTGPYEQYF. In DNA, the CDR3 is TGTGCCAGCAGTGAAGCGAGGACAGGGCCTTACGAGCAGTACTTC.

This clone was seen only a few times. This rearrangement joins TRBV5-6 to TRBJ2-7; 9 bases align to TRBD2. CDR1 and CDR2 (germline): SGHDT, YYEEEE. The CDR3 contains 16 residues. V shed 3 bases, J shed 4 bases, and the junction held 11 bases outside the gene matches. The chain's CDR3 is CASSSPGGGGEYEQYF. CDR3 bases: TGTGCCAGCAGCTCCCCCGGGGGCGGGGGGGAGTACGAGCAGTACTTC.

The V call is TRBV9, the J call TRBJ1-3, with TRBD1 matching over 11 bases. This CDR3 contains 15 residues. CDR1 and CDR2 from the germline V gene are SGDLS and YYNGEE. Trimming at V came to 4 bases and at J to 11 bases, leaving 11 bases not matched to a gene. CDR3 in DNA: TGTGCCAGCAGCCCCCGGGGACAGGGGGACTCCGCCATATATTTT. It yields the protein CASSPRGQGDSAIYF.

The chain joins TRBV2 to TRBJ2-5, with TRBD1 as a possible D gene (7 bases). This CDR3 contains 13 residues. V lost 9 bases to trimming and J lost 2 bases, with 13 bases between them. Germline assignment: CDR1 SNHLY and CDR2 FYNNEI. This CDR3 reads CARGPGGQETQYF. The DNA for the CDR3 is TGTGCCAGGGGCCCAGGGGGGCAAGAGACCCAGTACTTC.

This chain connects TRBV9 to TRBJ1-5, with a weak D call TRBD1 (5 bases). This CDR3 contains 15 residues. Trimming removed 0 bases at V and 6 bases at J, with 13 bases between. Germline loops: CDR1 SGDLS, CDR2 YYNGEE. The CDR3 DNA reads as TGTGCCAGCAGCGTAGATGGCAGGGATTTTCAGCCCCAGCATTTT. Translated: CASSVDGRDFQPQHF.

The V call is TRBV5-4, the J call TRBJ2-7; tentative D call: TRBD1 (7 bases). From germline, CDR1 is SGHNT and CDR2 YYREEE (reference sequence). The CDR3 has 15 residues. Trimming stripped 0 bases from V and 2 bases from J, with 12 bases between. CDR3 loop: CASSLGQGGPYEQYF. The DNA of the CDR3 is TGTGCCAGCAGCTTGGGGCAGGGGGGCCCCTACGAGCAGTACTTC.

The CDR3 sequence: CASSSPSGTGSEKLFF. The CDR3 bases are TGTGCCAGCAGCTCACCCTCCGGGACAGGGTCTGAAAAACTGTTTTTT. This chain links TRBV7-8 with TRBJ1-4; 9 bases map to TRBD1. Germline V gives CDR1 SGHVS, CDR2 FQNEAQ. With V trimmed by 4 bases and J by 7 bases, 10 bases remained unmatched. The CDR3 is 16 amino acids.

This clone occurred once. This chain connects TRBV2 to TRBJ2-3; 11 positions match TRBD2. Germline trimming cut 4 bases from V and 6 bases from J; bases unmatched to any gene: 9. The CDR3 extends over 16 amino acids. From germline, CDR1 is SNHLY and CDR2 FYNNEI. The CDR3: CASSVKGSGGADTQYF. CDR3 DNA: TGTGCCAGCAGTGTTAAGGGTAGCGGGGGGGCCGATACGCAGTATTTT.

Comment on this clone: An end of the junction does not agree with germline; a read error may underlie this. The chain recombines TRBV5-1 with TRBJ2-5, with TRBD2 matching 13 bases. The CDR3 spans 16 residues. The germline V gene encodes CDR1 SGHRS and CDR2 YFSETQ. In nucleotides, the CDR3 is TGCGCCAGCAGCTACACCAGACTAGCGGGGGGTGAGACCCGGTACTTC. Its translation: CASSYTRLAGGETRYF.

CDR3 nucleotide sequence: TGTGCCAGCAGCTTCCTCGGACAGGGCCCCTACGAGCAGTACTTC. Translation gives CASSFLGQGPYEQYF. The chain combines TRBV11-2 with TRBJ2-7; 8 nucleotides line up with TRBD1. Germline V CDR1 and CDR2: SGHAT, FQNNGV. The CDR3 consists of 15 residues. V dropped 3 bases and J dropped 2; count of bases not matched to a gene: 6.

A note on this clone: Other DNA sequences in this sample translate to the same CDR3. J is TRBJ2-1 and V is TRBV5-1; no firm D call. V was clipped by 6 bases and J by 0 bases, with 7 bases between them. The germline V gene encodes CDR1 SGHRS and CDR2 YFSETQ. CDR3 size: 13 residues. The CDR3 DNA sequence: TGCGCCAGCACCGACTTCTCCTACAATGAGCAGTTCTTC. Translating gives CASTDFSYNEQFF.

About this clone: A read error may explain this, as a much larger clone is one base away. In the same sample, other DNA sequences code for this CDR3. This chain connects TRBV5-5 to TRBJ1-5; the match to TRBD1 covers 9 bases. This CDR3 spans 16 amino acids. V gave up 4 bases and J gave up 5 bases; unmatched junction bases: 10. Germline V gene sequence: CDR1 SGHKS, CDR2 YYEKEE (reference sequence). CDR3 region: CASSQETGQGDQPQHF. The CDR3 DNA follows: TGTGCCAGCAGCCAAGAAACGGGACAGGGAGATCAGCCCCAGCATTTT.

The chain uses TRBV6-4 and TRBJ2-1; TRBD2 matches 13 bases. After removal of 3 bases from V and 6 bases from J, the junction contained 2 bases not matched to a gene. This CDR3 is built from 15 residues. Germline V gene data show CDR1 as MRHNA and CDR2 as SNTAGT. CDR3 residues: CASSELAGGANEQFF. CDR3 coding DNA: TGTGCCAGCAGTGAACTAGCGGGGGGGGCCAATGAGCAGTTCTTC.

V usage is TRBV7-8 and J usage is TRBJ2-7; 9 bases agree with TRBD1. Germline trimming cut 5 bases from V and 6 bases from J; bases unmatched to any gene: 8. Germline V gives CDR1 SGHVS, CDR2 FQNEAQ. The CDR3 has 14 amino acids. The CDR3 sequence is CASSPLGTGLEQYF. CDR3 coding DNA: TGTGCCAGCAGCCCGCTAGGGACAGGGCTCGAGCAGTACTTC.

This clone was observed a few times. The chain uses TRBV19 and TRBJ2-3, with D perhaps TRBD2 (5 bases). The V gene's germline CDR1 is LNHDA and CDR2 SQIVND (reference sequence). Trimming took 3 bases from V and 0 from J, leaving 10 bases between them. The CDR3 spans 15 residues. CDR3 in DNA: TGTGCCAGTAGTATTGAGGGCGGGAGCACAGATACGCAGTATTTT. Translating it yields CASSIEGGSTDTQYF.

The chain recombines TRBV6-5 with TRBJ1-5, with a weak D call TRBD1 (5 bases). Germline values: CDR1 MNHEY, CDR2 SVGAGI. The CDR3 covers 14 residues. Trimming removed 4 bases from V and 11 bases from J, with 18 bases in between. This CDR3 is CASSLHRATGSQHF. CDR3 DNA: TGTGCCAGCAGTTTACACCGGGCCACAGGATCCCAGCATTTT.

J is TRBJ1-4 and V is TRBV7-2; TRBD1 might be the D (6 bases). The CDR3 sequence is 15 residues long. Germline CDR1 is SGHTA and CDR2 is FQGNSA. V lost 2 bases and J lost 7, with 14 bases in between. The chain's CDR3 is CASSLILTGTEKLFF. As DNA, the CDR3 is TGTGCCAGCAGCTTAATTTTGACAGGAACTGAAAAACTGTTTTTT.

This clone was counted between two and nine times. This chain joins TRBV2 and TRBJ1-1; maybe TRBD1 (6 bases). CDR3 length: 12 residues. Germline CDR1 reads SNHLY; CDR2 reads FYNNEI. V lost 10 bases and J 5 bases, leaving 14 bases between the germline ends. CDR3 sequence (DNA): TGTGCCACCCTGGACAGAAGGACTGAAGCTTTCTTT. The encoded protein is CATLDRRTEAFF.

The chain uses TRBV27 and TRBJ1-2; TRBD1 agrees at 7 bases. Germline CDR1 MNHEY, CDR2 SMNVEV (reference sequence). The CDR3 totals 15 residues. After removal of 6 bases from V and 2 bases from J, the junction contained 9 bases not matched to a gene. Here the CDR3 reads CASRLDRRANYGYTF. CDR3 bases: TGTGCCAGCAGATTGGACAGGCGGGCCAACTATGGCTACACCTTC.

The chain carries TRBV28 and TRBJ2-7, with D possibly matching TRBD1 (7 bases). Trimming cost V 5 bases and J 6 bases, with 17 bases left between them. Germline V gene data show CDR1 as MDHEN and CDR2 as SYDVKM. The CDR3 has 14 amino acids. CDR3 nucleotide sequence: TGTGCCAGCAGTCCTGCTAGACAGGGAGGCGAGCAGTACTTC. Translated: CASSPARQGGEQYF.

V gene TRBV7-9 combines with J gene TRBJ2-1, with 9 nucleotides matching TRBD1. The CDR3 totals 17 residues. Per germline, CDR1 SEHNR and CDR2 FQNEAQ (reference sequence). V was clipped by 4 bases and J by 8 bases; unmatched bases: 15. CDR3 amino acids: CASSSYTGTGREDEQFF. The CDR3 coding sequence is TGTGCCAGCAGCTCTTATACCGGGACAGGGAGGGAGGATGAGCAGTTCTTC.

The V and J genes are TRBV9 and TRBJ1-4, with 12 bases identical to TRBD1. The junction had 7 bases not matched to a gene; V was cut back by 4 bases and J by 0 bases. Germline CDR1 reads SGDLS; CDR2 reads YYNGEE. The CDR3 has 18 amino acids. CDR3 sequence (DNA): TGTGCCAGCAGCACCGGGACAGGGGGCCCCGCAACTAATGAAAAACTGTTTTTT. Amino acids: CASSTGTGGPATNEKLFF.

The V call is TRBV2, the J call TRBJ1-6; D uncertain. Germline V gene sequence: CDR1 SNHLY, CDR2 FYNNEI. Trimming removed 4 bases at V and 4 bases at J, with 11 bases between. CDR3 length equals 15 residues. The CDR3 DNA reads as TGTGCCAGCAGTGGGGTAACAGATTATAATTCACCCCTCCACTTT. It translates to CASSGVTDYNSPLHF.

V is TRBV19 and J is TRBJ1-1, with D unresolved. Trimming stripped 3 bases from V and 8 bases from J, with 13 bases between. CDR1 LNHDA and CDR2 SQIVND come from the germline V gene (reference sequence). The CDR3 loop spans 13 amino acids. As DNA, the CDR3 is TGTGCCAGTAGTATTACATCGAGGTACGAAGCTTTCTTT. This codes for CASSITSRYEAFF.

This chain connects TRBV15 to TRBJ1-1; D is possibly TRBD1 (5 bases). The germline V and J ends were trimmed by 6 bases and 5 bases, with 16 bases remaining between them. The CDR3 sequence is 14 residues long. Looked up from germline, CDR1 is LNHNV and CDR2 is YYDKDF (reference sequence). Here the CDR3 DNA reads TGTGCCACCAGAGCCTGGGGGAGGGATACTGAAGCTTTCTTT. Encoded protein: CATRAWGRDTEAFF.

The gene calls are TRBV5-6 and TRBJ1-3, with 8 bases fitting TRBD1. Germline CDR1 SGHDT, CDR2 YYEEEE. V shed 1 base and J 2 bases; nucleotides not matched to a gene: 2. The CDR3 consists of 15 residues. The DNA for the CDR3 is TGTGCCAGCAGCTTGCAGGGGGCGACTGGAAACACCATATATTTT. It codes for CASSLQGATGNTIYF.

This chain connects TRBV28 to TRBJ1-2, with a weak D call TRBD1 (6 bases). Between the trimmed V and J ends, which lost 2 bases and 5 bases, there was a span of 9 bases. This CDR3 is 13 amino acids long. The germline gives CDR1 MDHEN, CDR2 SYDVKM. CDR3 in amino acids: CASSLIGQYGYTF. Written as DNA, the CDR3 is TGTGCCAGCAGTTTAATCGGACAGTATGGCTACACCTTC.